These T cell receptor beta chains were read from a single sample in a study of T cell responses to AZD1222 COVID-19 vaccine. Assay: immunoSEQ multiplex PCR; the TCRdb copy retains only in-frame clones and omits some. Here the sample spans about 30,000 clones, around nine tenths being singletons. This specimen was peripheral blood, taken on day 0 of AZD1222 vaccination. These receptors were taken from an adult in good health. CDR3s leave out the opening cysteine and the closing phenylalanine or tryptophan.

>TRBV29-1|TRBJ2-1
SVVGTSGRTYNEQF
>TRBV6-4|TRBJ2-3
ASRSGGDTDTQY
>TRBV5-1|TRBJ1-1
ASSRGQTNTEAF
>TRBV5-1|TRBJ2-3
ASSARDFNTDTQY
>TRBV9|TRBJ2-1
ASSEPPEQF
>TRBV5-5|TRBJ1-6
ASSLGTGRPRALH
>TRBV13|TRBJ2-5
ASSSTRGQTQY
>TRBV4-1|TRBJ1-3
ASSQGVVGGNTIY
>TRBV10-1|TRBJ2-2
ASLEVRDRVQLAGVDGELF
>TRBV2|TRBJ1-6
ASSGQSSYNSPLH